The clone carrying this TCR beta chain was seen more than once but under ten times. The target antigen is unknown. Time point noted: persistent/refractory GD, antithyroid drugs over 5 years with positive TRAb. Construction of the TCR library relied on RNA isolated from PBMCs. The sample belongs to a study of regulatory T cells in long-lasting Graves disease. Libraries of TCR beta came from iRepertoire HTBI primers plus Arm-PCR of CDR3 regions. TCRdb used MiXCR to reprocess the multiplex PCR reads, holding one entry per CDR3 protein. The data hold hundreds of thousands of distinct CDR3 sequences, with roughly 30% observed a single time. Notes on the study in general: TRBV28, TRBJ1-2 and TRBJ2-5 emerged as the favored segments in persistent disease.

CDR3 size: 14 residues. Trimming took off 7 bases at V and 11 bases at J, with 21 bases between the two ends. Germline CDR1 SNHLY, CDR2 FYNNEI. Here the sequenced sample was peripheral blood mononuclear cells (PBMCs), taken when the disease was refractory, from a patient treated with antithyroid drugs. The chain is built from TRBV2 and TRBJ1-5; D unresolved. This clonotype was obtained from a female donor with Graves disease. CDR3 nucleotides: TGTGCCAGCAAGGTAGGGAGACGAGAGCCGACCCAGCATTTT. This translates into CASKVGRREPTQHF.